The subject of this entry is one TCR beta chain. Its target is unknown. The data stem from a study of cytomegalovirus exposure and HLA in healthy donors. Study summary: In a later analysis, it was reported that the approximately 110 validation repertoires had been produced on the same platform as the 500 to 750 repertoires belonging to the first cohort.

The length of the CDR3 is 14 residues. Germline V gene sequence: CDR1 SGDLS, CDR2 YYNGEE. V trimming: 3 bases; J trimming: 4 bases; junction bases outside the gene matches: 5. Data came from immunoSEQ multiplex PCR; TCRdb stores just in-frame clones and leaves some out. The table shows 120,000 to 150,000 clones, with 80% to 90% occurring only once. Donors were drawn from the approximately 110-subject validation cohort, separate from the approximately 680-subject first cohort. Findings and limits, study-wide: High sensitivity and specificity were reportedly achieved when the classifier diagnosed cytomegalovirus status. Researchers counted approximately 160 TCR beta chains as cytomegalovirus-associated.

Sequencing was carried out using PBMCs. This clonotype was sampled from a man aged 18 to 30 in good health and CMV-seropositive. The chain combines TRBV9 with TRBJ1-2, with TRBD1 matching 8 bases. CDR3 sequence reads: CASSAAGGRYGYTF. The CDR3 nucleotides read TGTGCCAGCAGCGCCGCAGGGGGCCGCTATGGCTACACCTTC.